This T cell receptor beta chain was profiled in a study of T-cell memory formation after mild COVID-19 (dated by TCRdb to the early 2020s). With regard to the full study: TCR sequence clusters from the two donors were largely donor specific. In a couple of donors, T-cell clones that expanded and contracted after mild COVID-19 were tracked by sequencing TCRalpha and TCRbeta repertoires over time. Two young, previously healthy adult volunteers, one female and one male, were included in the cohort. Study-level results and caveats: Only a couple of mild cases were covered by the study, and larger cohorts that include severe cases with pre-infection samples were considered necessary. From day 15 to 85, contracting clones showed balanced CD4/CD8 phenotypes, whereas a second wave of clones that expanded from day 15 to 37 leaned towards CD4+. SARS-CoV-2 specificity of the second-wave clones peaking on day 37 was not confirmed. Contracting CD4+ clones were found mainly in CM and EM memory subsets, while CD8+ clones were enriched in EMRA. Some responding clones were detected in pre-infection memory, which suggested that pre-existing cross-reactive memory T cells had joined the SARS-CoV-2 response.

This clonotype appeared a few times. Its antigen is unknown. One base away there is no much larger clone; base qualities are not given. The germline V gene specifies LGHNA as CDR1 and YSLEER as CDR2. The CDR3 runs 14 residues from the cysteine to the phenylalanine. Solely the CDR3 DNA is kept, with 42 bases framed from the first base. The V and J ends are trimmed by 0 bases and 7 bases, leaving 9 bases between them. The sequencer was an Illumina NovaSeq 6000. cDNA libraries for TCRalpha and TCRbeta were prepared by 5'RACE using constant-segment primers, with sample barcodes and unique molecular identifiers added. Trizol reagent was used to extract RNA from every sample. Amplification of the libraries took two PCR steps, and the second step added a second sample barcode plus Illumina TruSeq adapters. The libraries were sequenced on an Illumina NovaSeq using 2 x 150 bp paired-end reads. Regarding the original processing steps: The reads were demultiplexed and collapsed into UMI-guided consensus sequences using migec v1.2.7. Using mixcr v2.1.11, the UMI consensuses were aligned to TRA and TRB V and J templates and assembled into clonotypes. Clonotypes were classified as expanded or contracted when called significant by both edgeR and NoisET, with noise models trained on biological replicates. For edgeR calls, the thresholds were a false discovery rate-adjusted p below 0.01 and a log2 fold-change of 1. PCA with hierarchical clustering of max-normalized trajectories of the 1000 most abundant clonotypes was used as exploratory dynamics analysis. Separately sequenced CD4+ and CD8+ repertoires were used to assign the CD4 or CD8 phenotype of responding clones. TCRdb reprocessed the public reads (quality trimming at Q25 with fastp, clone calling with MiXCR) and kept in-frame beta chains. Every entry covers one CDR3 protein and lists the most common genes and DNA from its rows. These V and J calls originate from TCRdb's pipeline instead of the authors' own analysis. The sample yields around 340,000 distinct CDR3 sequences; 13% were counted once. The leading ten clones occupy over 20% of the sample.

PBMCs were isolated by Ficoll-Paque density gradient centrifugation. The clonotype originates from a man between 18 and 35 years old who had mild COVID-19 (a few samples of this study predate the infection). The sample titles of this study are shuffled in the database, so cell type and time point are left out; the donor was told from shared clones. Sequenced input: PBMCs or a T cell subset sorted from them (not recorded which). The chain joins TRBV4-3 to TRBJ1-4, with an unclear D gene assignment. The CDR3 reads as follows: CASSQEGTGEKLFF. The nucleotide sequence is TGCGCCAGCAGCCAAGAGGGTACGGGTGAAAAACTGTTTTTT.